These T cell receptor beta chains were read from a single sample in a study of tumor and adjacent non-tumor tissue in lung cancer. TCRdb called the multiplex PCR reads again in MiXCR, with one record for every CDR3 protein. The table has about 93,000 distinct CDR3 sequences, about 66% seen once. Input material: lung tumor tissue. All receptors come from a man aged 55 to 69 with non-small cell lung cancer. CDR3s include the opening cysteine and the closing phenylalanine or tryptophan. A D gene is named only where the DNA matches it firmly. Not every row has a clone size; where given, it reads once, few, many or a size class.

cdr3_length: 12
d_call: NA
v_call: TRBV4-3
clone_size: few
cdr3_aa: CASSQSGSQQYF

cdr3_length: 15
d_call: TRBD1
v_call: TRBV6-2/TRBV6-3
clone_size: NA
cdr3_aa: CVSSSAGTGGIEQYF

cdr3_length: 14
d_call: TRBD1
v_call: TRBV6-1
clone_size: NA
cdr3_aa: CASSEALQGYGYTF

cdr3_length: 16
d_call: NA
v_call: TRBV7-8
clone_size: NA
cdr3_aa: CASSLDGSRSREPQHF

cdr3_length: 14
d_call: NA
v_call: TRBV2
clone_size: NA
cdr3_aa: CASKPQANTGELFF

cdr3_length: 18
d_call: TRBD2
v_call: TRBV4-1
clone_size: NA
cdr3_aa: CASSQEKMVAGGVEEQYF

cdr3_length: 13
d_call: NA
v_call: TRBV11-1
clone_size: NA
cdr3_aa: CASNLGLNNVQFF

cdr3_length: 16
d_call: TRBD1
v_call: TRBV6-2/TRBV6-3
clone_size: NA
cdr3_aa: CASSYSRGPGSYEQYF

cdr3_length: 16
d_call: NA
v_call: TRBV6-2/TRBV6-3
clone_size: NA
cdr3_aa: CASSYASPVFTDTQYF

cdr3_length: 17
d_call: NA
v_call: TRBV12-3/TRBV12-4
clone_size: once
cdr3_aa: CASSPPRGKGCNQPQHF

cdr3_length: 14
d_call: NA
v_call: TRBV4-1
clone_size: NA
cdr3_aa: CASSQDTGSDGQYF

cdr3_length: 12
d_call: NA
v_call: TRBV7-9
clone_size: once
cdr3_aa: CASSNGDYGYTF

cdr3_length: 14
d_call: NA
v_call: TRBV5-1
clone_size: NA
cdr3_aa: CASSLDVAKNIQYF

cdr3_length: 11
d_call: NA
v_call: TRBV20-1
clone_size: many
cdr3_aa: CSGLWGETQYF

cdr3_length: 13
d_call: NA
v_call: TRBV10-3
clone_size: many
cdr3_aa: CATATALNTEAFF

cdr3_length: 18
d_call: NA
v_call: TRBV6-6
clone_size: many
cdr3_aa: CASSLALTTDTGWNGYTF

cdr3_length: 13
d_call: NA
v_call: TRBV29-1
clone_size: NA
cdr3_aa: CSVKRVAFSEQFF

cdr3_length: 14
d_call: NA
v_call: TRBV6-1
clone_size: NA
cdr3_aa: CASLAPSEANILTF

cdr3_length: 17
d_call: TRBD2
v_call: TRBV12-3/TRBV12-4
clone_size: NA
cdr3_aa: CASSLRLAGGNTDMQYF

cdr3_length: 14
d_call: NA
v_call: TRBV11-1
clone_size: NA
cdr3_aa: CATVAGATNTEAFF

cdr3_length: 16
d_call: NA
v_call: TRBV29-1
clone_size: NA
cdr3_aa: CSVDIRTSEAYNEQFF

cdr3_length: 18
d_call: NA
v_call: TRBV4-3
clone_size: NA
cdr3_aa: CASSQVLIWGMDTGELRF

cdr3_length: 14
d_call: NA
v_call: TRBV11-3
clone_size: NA
cdr3_aa: CASSVPGGAYGQYF

cdr3_length: 14
d_call: TRBD2
v_call: TRBV6-2/TRBV6-3
clone_size: NA
cdr3_aa: CASRGLVRTGELFF

cdr3_length: 15
d_call: TRBD2
v_call: TRBV29-1
clone_size: many
cdr3_aa: CSAGDPSGISYEQYF

cdr3_length: 14
d_call: NA
v_call: TRBV7-9
clone_size: few
cdr3_aa: CASSIPGPTETQYF

cdr3_length: 15
d_call: TRBD1
v_call: TRBV5-6
clone_size: many
cdr3_aa: CASSFAGTGATEAFF

cdr3_length: 15
d_call: TRBD2
v_call: TRBV5-1
clone_size: once
cdr3_aa: CTSRAETSDSYEQYF

cdr3_length: 13
d_call: NA
v_call: TRBV29-1
clone_size: NA
cdr3_aa: CSTRHGSNNEQFF

cdr3_length: 14
d_call: TRBD1
v_call: TRBV6-6
clone_size: once
cdr3_aa: CASRAGGSTDTQYF

cdr3_length: 14
d_call: NA
v_call: TRBV10-1
clone_size: NA
cdr3_aa: CASSPTGRPYTQYF

cdr3_length: 17
d_call: NA
v_call: TRBV4-2
clone_size: NA
cdr3_aa: CASSHDGNPGTYNGQFF

cdr3_length: 17
d_call: NA
v_call: TRBV6-1
clone_size: NA
cdr3_aa: CASIAIPGRGISYEQYF

cdr3_length: 16
d_call: NA
v_call: TRBV14
clone_size: NA
cdr3_aa: CSSQSTADGGSTEAFF

cdr3_length: 12
d_call: NA
v_call: TRBV28
clone_size: many
cdr3_aa: CASSLWGYEQYF

cdr3_length: 13
d_call: NA
v_call: TRBV12-5
clone_size: many
cdr3_aa: CASGLALDRLLHF

cdr3_length: 14
d_call: NA
v_call: TRBV6-1
clone_size: many
cdr3_aa: CASSEGHSQETQYF